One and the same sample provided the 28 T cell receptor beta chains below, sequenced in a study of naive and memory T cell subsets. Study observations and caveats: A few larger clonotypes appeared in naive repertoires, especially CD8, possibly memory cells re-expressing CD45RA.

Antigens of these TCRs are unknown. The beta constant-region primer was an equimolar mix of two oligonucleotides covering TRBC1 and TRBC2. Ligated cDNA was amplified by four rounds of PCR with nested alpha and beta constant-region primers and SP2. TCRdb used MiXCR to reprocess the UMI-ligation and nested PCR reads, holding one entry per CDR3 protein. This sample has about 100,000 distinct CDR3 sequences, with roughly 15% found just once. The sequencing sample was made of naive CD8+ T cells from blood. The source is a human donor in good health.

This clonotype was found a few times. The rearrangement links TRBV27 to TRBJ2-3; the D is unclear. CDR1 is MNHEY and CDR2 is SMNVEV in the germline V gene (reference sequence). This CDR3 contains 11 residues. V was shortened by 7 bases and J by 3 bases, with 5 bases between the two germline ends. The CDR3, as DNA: TGTGCCAGCAAAATGACAGATACGCAGTATTTT. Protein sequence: CASKMTDTQYF.

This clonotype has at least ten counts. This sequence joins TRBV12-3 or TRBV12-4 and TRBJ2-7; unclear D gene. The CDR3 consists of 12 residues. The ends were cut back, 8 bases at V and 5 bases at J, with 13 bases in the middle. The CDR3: CASGPATNEQYF. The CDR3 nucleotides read TGTGCCAGCGGCCCGGCAACAAACGAGCAGTACTTC.

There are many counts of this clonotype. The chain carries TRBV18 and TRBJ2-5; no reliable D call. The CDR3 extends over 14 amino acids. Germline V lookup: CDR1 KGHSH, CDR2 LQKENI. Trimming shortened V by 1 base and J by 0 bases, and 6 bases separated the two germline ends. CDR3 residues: CASSPRTDQETQYF. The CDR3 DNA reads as TGTGCCAGCTCACCACGGACGGACCAAGAGACCCAGTACTTC.

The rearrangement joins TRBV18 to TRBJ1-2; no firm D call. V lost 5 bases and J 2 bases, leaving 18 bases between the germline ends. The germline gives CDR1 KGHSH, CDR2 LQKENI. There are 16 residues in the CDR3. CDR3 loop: CASSASRGLANYGYTF. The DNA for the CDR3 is TGTGCCAGCTCAGCGTCGCGGGGTCTAGCAAACTATGGCTACACCTTC. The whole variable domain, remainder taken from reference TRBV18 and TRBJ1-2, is NAGVMQNPRHLVRRRGQEARLRCSPMKGHSHVYWYRQLPEEGLKFMVYLQKENIIDESGMPKERFSAEFPKEGPSILRIQQVVRGDSAAYFCASSASRGLANYGYTFGSGTRLTVV.

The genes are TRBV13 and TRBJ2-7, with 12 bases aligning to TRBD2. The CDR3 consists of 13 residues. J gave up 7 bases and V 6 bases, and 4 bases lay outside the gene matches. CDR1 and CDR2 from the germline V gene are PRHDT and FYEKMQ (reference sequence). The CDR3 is CASRTSGRGEQYF. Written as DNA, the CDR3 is TGTGCCAGCAGGACTAGCGGGAGAGGGGAGCAGTACTTC.

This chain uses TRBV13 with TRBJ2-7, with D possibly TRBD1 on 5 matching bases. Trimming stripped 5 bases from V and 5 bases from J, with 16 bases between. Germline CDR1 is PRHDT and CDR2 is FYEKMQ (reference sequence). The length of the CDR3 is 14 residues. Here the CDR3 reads CASSPGSSDHEQYF. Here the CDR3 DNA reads TGTGCCAGCAGCCCAGGGTCCTCTGACCACGAGCAGTACTTC. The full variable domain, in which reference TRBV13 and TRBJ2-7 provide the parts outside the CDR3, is AAGVIQSPRHLIKEKRETATLKCYPIPRHDTVYWYQQGPGQDPQFLISFYEKMQSDKGSIPDRFSAQQFSDYHSELNMSSLELGDSALYFCASSPGSSDHEQYFGPGTRLTVT.

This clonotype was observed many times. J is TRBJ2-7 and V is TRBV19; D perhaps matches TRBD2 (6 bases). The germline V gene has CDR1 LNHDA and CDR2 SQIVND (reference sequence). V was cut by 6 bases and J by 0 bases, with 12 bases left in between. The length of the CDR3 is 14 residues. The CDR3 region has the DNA TGTGCCAGTAGCCAAGACGGGAGCTCCTACGAGCAGTACTTC. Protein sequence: CASSQDGSSYEQYF.

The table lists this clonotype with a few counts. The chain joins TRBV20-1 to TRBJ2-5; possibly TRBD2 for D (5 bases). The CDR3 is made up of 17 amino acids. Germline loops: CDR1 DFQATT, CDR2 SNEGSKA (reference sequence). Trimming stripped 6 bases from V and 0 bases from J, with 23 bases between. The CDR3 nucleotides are TGCAGTGCGGACTCGCTTAGCGCTGACGGCGACCAAGAGACCCAGTACTTC. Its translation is CSADSLSADGDQETQYF.

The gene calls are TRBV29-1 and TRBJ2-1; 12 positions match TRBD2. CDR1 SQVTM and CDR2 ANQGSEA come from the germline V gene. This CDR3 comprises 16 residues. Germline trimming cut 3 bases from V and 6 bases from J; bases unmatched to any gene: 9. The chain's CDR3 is CSVEGNGLAGFNEQFF. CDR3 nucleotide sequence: TGCAGCGTTGAGGGGAACGGACTAGCGGGGTTCAATGAGCAGTTCTTC.

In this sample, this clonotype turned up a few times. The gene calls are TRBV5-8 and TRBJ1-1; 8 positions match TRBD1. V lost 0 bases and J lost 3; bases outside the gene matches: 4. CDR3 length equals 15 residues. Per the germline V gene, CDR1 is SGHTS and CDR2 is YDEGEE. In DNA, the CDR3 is TGTGCCAGCAGCTTGGCGGGACAGGAGTACACTGAAGCTTTCTTT. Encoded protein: CASSLAGQEYTEAFF.

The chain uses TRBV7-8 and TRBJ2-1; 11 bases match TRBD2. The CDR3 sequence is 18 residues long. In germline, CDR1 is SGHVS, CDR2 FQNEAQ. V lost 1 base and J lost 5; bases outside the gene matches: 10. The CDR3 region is CASSLGWTSGPPHNEQFF. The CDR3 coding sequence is TGTGCCAGCAGCTTAGGGTGGACTAGCGGGCCACCCCACAATGAGCAGTTCTTC.

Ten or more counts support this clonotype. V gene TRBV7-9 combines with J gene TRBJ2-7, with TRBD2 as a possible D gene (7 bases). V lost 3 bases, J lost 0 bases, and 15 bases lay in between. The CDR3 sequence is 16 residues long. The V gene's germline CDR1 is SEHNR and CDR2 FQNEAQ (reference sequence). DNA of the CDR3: TGTGCCAGCAGCTTCGGGCGGGCGGGGGCCTCCTACGAGCAGTACTTC. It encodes CASSFGRAGASYEQYF.

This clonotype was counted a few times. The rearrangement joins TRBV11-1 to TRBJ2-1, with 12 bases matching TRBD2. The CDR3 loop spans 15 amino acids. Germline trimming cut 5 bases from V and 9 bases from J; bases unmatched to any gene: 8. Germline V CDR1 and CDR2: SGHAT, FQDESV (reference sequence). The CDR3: CASSVTSGRPGEQFF. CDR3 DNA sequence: TGTGCCAGCAGCGTAACTAGCGGGAGGCCAGGTGAGCAGTTCTTC.

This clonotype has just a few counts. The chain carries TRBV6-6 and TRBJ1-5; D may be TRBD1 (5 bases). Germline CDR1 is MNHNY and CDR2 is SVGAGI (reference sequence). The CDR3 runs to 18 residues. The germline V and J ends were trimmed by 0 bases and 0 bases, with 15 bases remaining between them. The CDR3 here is CASSYSTRDVDSNQPQHF. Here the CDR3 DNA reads TGTGCCAGCAGTTACTCGACAAGGGACGTCGATAGCAATCAGCCCCAGCATTTT.

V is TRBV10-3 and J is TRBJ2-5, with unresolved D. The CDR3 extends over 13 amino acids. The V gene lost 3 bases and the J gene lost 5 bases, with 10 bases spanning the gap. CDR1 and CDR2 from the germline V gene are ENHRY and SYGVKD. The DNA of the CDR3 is TGTGCCATCAGTGAAACCATGGGGGAGACCCAGTACTTC. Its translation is CAISETMGETQYF.

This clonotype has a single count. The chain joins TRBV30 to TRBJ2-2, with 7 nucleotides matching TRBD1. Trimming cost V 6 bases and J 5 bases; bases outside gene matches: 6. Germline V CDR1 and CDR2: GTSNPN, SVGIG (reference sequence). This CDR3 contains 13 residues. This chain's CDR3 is CACDRVGTGELFF. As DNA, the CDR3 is TGTGCCTGTGACAGGGTTGGAACCGGGGAGCTGTTTTTT.

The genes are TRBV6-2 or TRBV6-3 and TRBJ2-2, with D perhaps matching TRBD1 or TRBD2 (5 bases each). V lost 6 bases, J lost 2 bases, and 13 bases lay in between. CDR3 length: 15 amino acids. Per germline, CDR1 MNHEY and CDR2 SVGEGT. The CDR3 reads CASSPGTSNTGELFF. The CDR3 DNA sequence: TGTGCCAGCAGCCCAGGGACGTCTAACACCGGGGAGCTGTTTTTT.

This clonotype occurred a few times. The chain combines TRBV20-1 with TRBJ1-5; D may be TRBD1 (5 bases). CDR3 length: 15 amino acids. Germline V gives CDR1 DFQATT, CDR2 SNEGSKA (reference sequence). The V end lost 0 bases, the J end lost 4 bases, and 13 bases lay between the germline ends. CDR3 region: CSARDSGTVNQPQHF. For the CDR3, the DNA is TGCAGTGCTAGAGACTCCGGGACCGTAAATCAGCCCCAGCATTTT.

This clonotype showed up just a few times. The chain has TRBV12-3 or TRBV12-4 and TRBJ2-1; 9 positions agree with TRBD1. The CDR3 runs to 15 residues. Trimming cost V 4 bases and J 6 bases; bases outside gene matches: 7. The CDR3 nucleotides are TGTGCCAGCAGTTCTGGGGGACAGGGCCTCAATGAGCAGTTCTTC. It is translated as CASSSGGQGLNEQFF.

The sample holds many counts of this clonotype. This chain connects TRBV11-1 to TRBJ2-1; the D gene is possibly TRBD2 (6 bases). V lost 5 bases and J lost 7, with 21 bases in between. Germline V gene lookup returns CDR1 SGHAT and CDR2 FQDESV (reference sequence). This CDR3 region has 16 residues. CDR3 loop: CASSSLSEEGINEQFF. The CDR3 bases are TGTGCCAGCAGCAGCCTTTCGGAGGAGGGTATAAATGAGCAGTTCTTC.

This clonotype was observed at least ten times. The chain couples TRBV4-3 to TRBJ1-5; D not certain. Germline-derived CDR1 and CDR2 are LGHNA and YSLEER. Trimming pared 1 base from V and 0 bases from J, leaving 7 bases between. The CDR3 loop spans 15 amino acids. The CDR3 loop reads CASSQGWGSNQPQHF. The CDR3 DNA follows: TGCGCCAGCAGCCAAGGTTGGGGTAGCAATCAGCCCCAGCATTTT.

CDR3 in DNA: TGCGCCAGCAGATCTGACAGATCCTACGAGCAGTACTTC. It encodes CASRSDRSYEQYF. The genes are TRBV10-2 and TRBJ2-7; D possibly corresponds to TRBD1 (5 bases). The CDR3 contains 13 residues. Trimming took 6 bases from V and 1 from J, leaving 10 bases between them. The germline CDR1 and CDR2 sequences are WSHSY and SAAADI.

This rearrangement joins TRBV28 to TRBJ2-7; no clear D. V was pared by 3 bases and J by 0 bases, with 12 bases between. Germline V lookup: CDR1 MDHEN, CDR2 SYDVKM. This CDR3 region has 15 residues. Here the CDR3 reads CASSLFPGSSYEQYF. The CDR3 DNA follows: TGTGCCAGCAGTTTGTTCCCCGGCAGCTCCTACGAGCAGTACTTC. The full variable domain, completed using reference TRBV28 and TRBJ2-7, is DVKVTQSSRYLVKRTGEKVFLECVQDMDHENMFWYRQDPGLGLRLIYFSYDVKMKEKGDIPEGYSVSREKKERFSLILESASTNQTSMYLCASSLFPGSSYEQYFGPGTRLTVT.

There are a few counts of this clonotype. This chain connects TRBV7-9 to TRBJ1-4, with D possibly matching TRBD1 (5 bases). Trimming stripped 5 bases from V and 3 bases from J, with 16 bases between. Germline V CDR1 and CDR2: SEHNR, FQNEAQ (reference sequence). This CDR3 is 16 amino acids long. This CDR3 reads CASSPGLRGPNEKLFF. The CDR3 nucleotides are TGTGCCAGCAGCCCCGGGCTTCGGGGCCCTAATGAAAAACTGTTTTTT.

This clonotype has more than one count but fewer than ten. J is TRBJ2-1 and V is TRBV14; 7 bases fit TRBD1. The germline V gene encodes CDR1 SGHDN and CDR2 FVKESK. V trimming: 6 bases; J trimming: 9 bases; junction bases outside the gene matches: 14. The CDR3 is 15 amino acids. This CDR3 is CASSHDRELVFEQFF. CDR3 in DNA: TGTGCCAGCAGTCACGACAGGGAGCTTGTCTTTGAGCAGTTCTTC. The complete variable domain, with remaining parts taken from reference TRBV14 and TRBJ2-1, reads EAGVTQFPSHSVIEKGQTVTLRCDPISGHDNLYWYRRVMGKEIKFLLHFVKESKQDESGMPNNRFLAERTGGTYSTLKVQPAELEDSGVYFCASSHDRELVFEQFFGPGTRLTVL.

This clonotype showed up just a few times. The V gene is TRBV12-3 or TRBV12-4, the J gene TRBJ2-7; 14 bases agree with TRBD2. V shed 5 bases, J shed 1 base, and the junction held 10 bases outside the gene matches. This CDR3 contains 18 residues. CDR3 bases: TGTGCCAGCAGTCCCCCCGGGACTAGCGGGAGTTATTCCTACGAGCAGTACTTC. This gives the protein CASSPPGTSGSYSYEQYF.

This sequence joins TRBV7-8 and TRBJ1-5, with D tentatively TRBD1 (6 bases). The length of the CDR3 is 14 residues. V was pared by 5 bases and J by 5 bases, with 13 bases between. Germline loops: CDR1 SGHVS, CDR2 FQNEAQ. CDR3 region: CASSLRQVDQPQHF. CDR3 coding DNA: TGTGCCAGCAGCCTTCGACAGGTCGATCAGCCCCAGCATTTT.

CDR3 residues: CASSLGGAGSDTQYF. In DNA form, the CDR3 reads TGTGCCAGCAGCTTAGGGGGGGCAGGTTCCGATACGCAGTATTTT. The gene calls are TRBV11-2 and TRBJ2-3, with D perhaps TRBD1 or TRBD2 (6 bases each). The CDR3 runs 15 residues. V was trimmed by 1 base and J by 6 bases, leaving 14 bases between them. Germline V CDR1 and CDR2: SGHAT, FQNNGV.